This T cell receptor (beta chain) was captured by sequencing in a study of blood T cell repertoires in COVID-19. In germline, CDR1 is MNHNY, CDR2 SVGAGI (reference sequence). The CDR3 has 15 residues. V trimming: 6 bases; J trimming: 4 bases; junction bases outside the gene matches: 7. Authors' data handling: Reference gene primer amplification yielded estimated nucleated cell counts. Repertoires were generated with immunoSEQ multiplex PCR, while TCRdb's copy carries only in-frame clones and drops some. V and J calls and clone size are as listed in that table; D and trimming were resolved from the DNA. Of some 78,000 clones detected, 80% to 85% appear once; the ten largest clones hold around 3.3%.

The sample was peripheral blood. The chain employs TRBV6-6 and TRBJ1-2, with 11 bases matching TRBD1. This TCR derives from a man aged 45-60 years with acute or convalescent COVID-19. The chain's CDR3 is CASREGDRGSYGYTF. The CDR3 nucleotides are TGTGCCAGCAGGGAAGGGGACAGGGGGTCCTATGGCTACACCTTC.